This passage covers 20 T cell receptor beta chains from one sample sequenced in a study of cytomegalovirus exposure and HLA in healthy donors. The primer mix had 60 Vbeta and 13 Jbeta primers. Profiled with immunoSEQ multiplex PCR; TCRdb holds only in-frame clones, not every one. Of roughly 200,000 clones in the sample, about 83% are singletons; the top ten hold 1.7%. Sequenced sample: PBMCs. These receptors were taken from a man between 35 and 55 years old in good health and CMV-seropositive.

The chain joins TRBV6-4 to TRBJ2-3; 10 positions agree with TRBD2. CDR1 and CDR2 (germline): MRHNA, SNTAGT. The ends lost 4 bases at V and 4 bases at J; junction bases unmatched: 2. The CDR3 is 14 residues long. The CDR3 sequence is CASSVGTSADTQYF. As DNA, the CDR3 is TGTGCCAGCAGTGTCGGGACTAGCGCAGATACGCAGTATTTT.

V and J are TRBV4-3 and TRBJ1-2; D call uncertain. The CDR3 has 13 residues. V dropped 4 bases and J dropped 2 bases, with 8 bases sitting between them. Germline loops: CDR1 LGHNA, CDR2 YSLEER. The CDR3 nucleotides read TGCGCCAGCAGCCTGGACTGGAACTATGGCTACACCTTC. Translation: CASSLDWNYGYTF.

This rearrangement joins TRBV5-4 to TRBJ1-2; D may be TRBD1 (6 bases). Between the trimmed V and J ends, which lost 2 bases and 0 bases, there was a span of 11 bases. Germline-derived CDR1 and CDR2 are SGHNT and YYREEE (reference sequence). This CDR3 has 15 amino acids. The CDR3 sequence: CASSLGQSTNYGYTF. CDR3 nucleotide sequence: TGTGCCAGCAGCTTAGGACAGAGTACTAACTATGGCTACACCTTC.

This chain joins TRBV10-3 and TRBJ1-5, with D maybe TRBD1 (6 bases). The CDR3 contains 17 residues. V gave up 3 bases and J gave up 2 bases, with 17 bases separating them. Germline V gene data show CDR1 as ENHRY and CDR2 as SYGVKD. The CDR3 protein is CAISEARGGRGNQPQHF. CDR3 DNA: TGTGCCATCAGTGAAGCGCGCGGGGGCAGGGGCAATCAGCCCCAGCATTTT.

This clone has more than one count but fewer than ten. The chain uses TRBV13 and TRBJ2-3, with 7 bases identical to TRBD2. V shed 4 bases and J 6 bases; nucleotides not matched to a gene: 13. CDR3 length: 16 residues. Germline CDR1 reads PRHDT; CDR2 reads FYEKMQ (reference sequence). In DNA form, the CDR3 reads TGTGCCAGCAGCTACCCGGGCGGGAGAGAATCCGATACGCAGTATTTT. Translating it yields CASSYPGGRESDTQYF.

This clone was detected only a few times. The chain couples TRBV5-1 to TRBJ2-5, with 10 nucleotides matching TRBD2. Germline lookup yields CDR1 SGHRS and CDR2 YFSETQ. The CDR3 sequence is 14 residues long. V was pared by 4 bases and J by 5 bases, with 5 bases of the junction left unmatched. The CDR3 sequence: CASSDRAGGETQYF. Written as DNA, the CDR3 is TGCGCCAGCAGCGACCGAGCGGGGGGGGAGACCCAGTACTTC.

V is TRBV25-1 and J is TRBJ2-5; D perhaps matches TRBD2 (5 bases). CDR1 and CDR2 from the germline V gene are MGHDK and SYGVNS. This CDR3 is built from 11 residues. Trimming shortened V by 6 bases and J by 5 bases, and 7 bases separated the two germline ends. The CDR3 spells CASRRGETQYF. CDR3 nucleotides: TGTGCCAGCAGAAGAGGGGAGACCCAGTACTTC.

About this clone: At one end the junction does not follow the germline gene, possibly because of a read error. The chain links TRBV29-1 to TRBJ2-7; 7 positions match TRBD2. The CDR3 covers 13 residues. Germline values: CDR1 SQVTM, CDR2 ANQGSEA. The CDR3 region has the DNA TGCAGCGCTGAATGGGGGGGAAGTTACGAGCAGTACTTC. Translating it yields CSAEWGGSYEQYF.

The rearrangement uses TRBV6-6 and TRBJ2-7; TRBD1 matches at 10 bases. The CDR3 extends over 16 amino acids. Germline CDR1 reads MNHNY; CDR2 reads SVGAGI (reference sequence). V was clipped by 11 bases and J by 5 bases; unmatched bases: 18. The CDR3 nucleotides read TGTGCCGCCACGACAGGGGGCGCCGTCTTGGTCAACGAGCAGTACTTC. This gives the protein CAATTGGAVLVNEQYF.

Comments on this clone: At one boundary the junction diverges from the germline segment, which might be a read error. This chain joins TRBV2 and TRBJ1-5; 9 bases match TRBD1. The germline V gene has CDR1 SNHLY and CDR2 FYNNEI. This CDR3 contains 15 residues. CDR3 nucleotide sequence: TGTGCCAGCAGGGAAGGGACAGGGCCAAATCAGCCCCAGCATTTT. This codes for CASREGTGPNQPQHF.

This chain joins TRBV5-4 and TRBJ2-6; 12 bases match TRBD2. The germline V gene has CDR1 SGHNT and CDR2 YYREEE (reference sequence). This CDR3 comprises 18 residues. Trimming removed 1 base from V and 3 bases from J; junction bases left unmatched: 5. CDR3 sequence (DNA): TGTGCCAGCAGCTTGTACGCTAGCGGGAGGGATGGGGCCAACGTCCTGACTTTC. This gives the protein CASSLYASGRDGANVLTF.

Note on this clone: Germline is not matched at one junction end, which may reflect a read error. The CDR3 here is CARSETAYEQYF. In DNA, the CDR3 is TGTGCCAGGAGTGAGACTGCCTACGAGCAGTACTTC. The rearrangement uses TRBV2 and TRBJ2-7; D remains ambiguous. This CDR3 contains 12 residues. Germline V gives CDR1 SNHLY, CDR2 FYNNEI.

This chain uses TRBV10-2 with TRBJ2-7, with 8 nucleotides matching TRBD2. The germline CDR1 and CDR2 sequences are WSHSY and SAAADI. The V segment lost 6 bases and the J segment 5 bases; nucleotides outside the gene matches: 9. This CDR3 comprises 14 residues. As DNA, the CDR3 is TGCGCCAGCAGCCCGGGACTAGAACGCCACGAGCAGTACTTC. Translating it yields CASSPGLERHEQYF.

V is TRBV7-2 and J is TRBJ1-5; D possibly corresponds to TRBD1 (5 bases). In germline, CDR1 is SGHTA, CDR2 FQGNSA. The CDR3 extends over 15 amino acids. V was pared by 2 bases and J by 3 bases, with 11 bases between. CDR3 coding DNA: TGTGCCAGCAGCTTAACCTTGGGGCCCAATCAGCCCCAGCATTTT. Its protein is CASSLTLGPNQPQHF.

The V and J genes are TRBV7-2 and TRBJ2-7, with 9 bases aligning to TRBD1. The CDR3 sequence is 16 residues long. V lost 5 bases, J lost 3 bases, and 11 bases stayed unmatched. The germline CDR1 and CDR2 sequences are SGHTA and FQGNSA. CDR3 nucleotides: TGTGCCAGCAGCCTAAGACAGGGGGAAAGTTTCTACGAGCAGTACTTC. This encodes CASSLRQGESFYEQYF.

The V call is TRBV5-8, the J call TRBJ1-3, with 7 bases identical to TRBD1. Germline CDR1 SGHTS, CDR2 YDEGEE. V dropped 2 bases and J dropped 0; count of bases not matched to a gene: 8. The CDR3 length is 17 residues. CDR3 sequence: CASSFHPGTDSGNTIYF. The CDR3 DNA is TGTGCCAGCAGCTTCCACCCTGGGACAGACTCTGGAAACACCATATATTTT.

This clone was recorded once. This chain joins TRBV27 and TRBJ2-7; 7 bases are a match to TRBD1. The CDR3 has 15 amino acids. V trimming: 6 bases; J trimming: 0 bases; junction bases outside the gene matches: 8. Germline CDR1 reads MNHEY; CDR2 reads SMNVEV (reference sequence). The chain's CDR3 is CASRPLDRLSYEQYF. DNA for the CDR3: TGTGCCAGCAGACCCTTGGACAGGCTCTCCTACGAGCAGTACTTC.

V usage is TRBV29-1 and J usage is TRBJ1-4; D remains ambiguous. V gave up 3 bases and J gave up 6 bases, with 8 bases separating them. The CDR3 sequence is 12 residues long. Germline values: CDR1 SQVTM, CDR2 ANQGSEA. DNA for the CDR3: TGCAGCGTTGACGCAGAAGATGAAAAACTGTTTTTT. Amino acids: CSVDAEDEKLFF.

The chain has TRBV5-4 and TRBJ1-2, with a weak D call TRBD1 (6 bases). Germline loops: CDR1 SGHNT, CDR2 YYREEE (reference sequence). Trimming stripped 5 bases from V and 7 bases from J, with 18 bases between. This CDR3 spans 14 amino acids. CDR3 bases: TGTGCCAGCAGTCTTACAGGGCGCGAAACTGGCTACACCTTC. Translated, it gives CASSLTGRETGYTF.

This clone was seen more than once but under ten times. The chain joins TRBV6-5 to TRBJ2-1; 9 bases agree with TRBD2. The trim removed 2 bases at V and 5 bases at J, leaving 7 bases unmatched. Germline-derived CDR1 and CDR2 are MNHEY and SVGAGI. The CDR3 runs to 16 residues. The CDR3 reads CASSYAGTSLDNEQFF. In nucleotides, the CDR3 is TGTGCCAGCAGTTACGCCGGGACTAGCCTGGACAATGAGCAGTTCTTC.